This TCR beta chain was identified during a study of post-analysis software for immune sequencing data (dated by TCRdb to between 2014 and 2016). Regarding the research as a whole: Disease courses on record covered relapsing-remitting, secondary progressive and progressive-relapsing multiple sclerosis, though some patients had no subtype annotation. A subset of samples was prepared in parallel using single-end sample barcoding, then pooled and co-amplified after Illumina adapter ligation. The patient repertoires were compared against approximately eleven previously published healthy control repertoires obtained from donors aged 6 to 25 years.

This clonotype was found a few times. What this receptor recognizes is not known. No much larger clone exists at a distance of one base, and base qualities are not known. The CDR3 spans 15 residues, from the cysteine through the phenylalanine. The kept DNA is CDR3 alone, 45 bases in frame from the first base. V gives up 4 bases and J gives up 5 bases, and the segment between their germline ends measures 18 bases. Based on the germline V gene, the CDR1 and CDR2 sequences are SGDLS and YYNGEE. The method was PCR. TCRdb shows the sequencer as Illumina HiSeq 2500. Unique molecular identifiers were incorporated into TCR beta cDNA libraries to reduce PCR and sequencing biases. Some 500,000 cDNA molecules were obtained for every 1 to 10 million input T cells, so each molecule roughly corresponded to one T cell. The patient libraries were prepared and sequenced with the same protocol used for the earlier healthy control dataset. Within a given batch, samples were prepared together, multiplexed and sequenced on the same HiSeq lane. On the study's bioinformatics: Raw barcoded reads were processed with MIGEC, discarding single-read molecular identifier groups before consensus assembly and CDR3 extraction. Clonotype tables were post-analysed with VDJtools, normalizing diversity by down-sampling all datasets to the smallest sample size. In repertoire overlap clustering, CDR3 amino acid sequences, but not nucleotide sequences, were matched to correct batch-related cross-sample contamination. TCRdb cleaned the public reads at Q25 with fastp, built clones with MiXCR and kept in-frame beta chains. Each record represents a unique CDR3 protein, reported with the most common genes and DNA among its rows. The V and J calls reflect TCRdb's pipeline rather than the authors' work. The sample table records 400,000 to 500,000 distinct CDR3 sequences; less than 40% of these occur just once. The top ten clonotypes cover less than 10% of the sample.

To demonstrate the VDJtools post-analysis software, TCR beta repertoires were profiled from the peripheral blood of about 13 young patients with multiple sclerosis. The multiple sclerosis patients were children and adolescents between roughly 6 and 15 years of age. Broad study findings and their caveats: Patients showed significantly higher frequencies than controls for a handful of TRBV segments, among them TRBV5-6, TRBV5-1 and TRBV20-1. Multiple sclerosis patients had significantly lower normalized Chao1 diversity than controls, a result that suggests substantial peripheral T-cell clonal expansion. Direct clustering with F measure revealed strong co-clustering of samples prepared in the same batch, which led to a batch-effect correction. The control group was slightly older than the multiple sclerosis patient group.

The rearrangement joined TRBV9 to TRBJ1-2; TRBD1 is a possible D gene, resting on 6 matching bases. The sequence was collected from a girl aged 2 to 9 with multiple sclerosis. The sequencing input was blood. The sequenced DNA is TGTGCCAGCAGCCCCCGCTCAGACAGGCGATATGGCTACACCTTC. Its translation is CASSPRSDRRYGYTF.